One sample yielded the 9 T cell receptor beta chains listed below, sequenced in a study of cytotoxic CD8 clonotypes in ibrutinib-treated CLL. Profiling relied on immunoSEQ multiplex PCR, and the TCRdb table lists in-frame clones only, not all of them. The table includes 30,000 to 40,000 clones, about 70% detected once. The starting material was PBMCs, obtained before ibrutinib treatment. The receptor source for this set is a human donor with chronic lymphocytic leukemia.

The chain links TRBV5-1 to TRBJ2-1; D is perhaps TRBD2 (6 bases). CDR1 is SGHRS, CDR2 YFSETQ, per germline. This CDR3 is 15 amino acids long. Trimming stripped 4 bases from V and 6 bases from J, with 17 bases between. The CDR3 is CASSVGTAPVNEQFF. CDR3 in DNA: TGCGCCAGCAGCGTGGGGACTGCCCCCGTCAATGAGCAGTTCTTC. The full variable domain, rest sourced from reference TRBV5-1 and TRBJ2-1, is KAGVTQTPRYLIKTRGQQVTLSCSPISGHRSVSWYQQTPGQGLQFLFEYFSETQRNKGNFPGRFSGRQFSNSRSEMNVSTLELGDSALYLCASSVGTAPVNEQFFGPGTRLTVL.

This chain links TRBV5-1 with TRBJ1-4; possible D gene TRBD1, 5 bases. Between the trimmed V and J ends, which lost 3 bases and 9 bases, there was a span of 15 bases. CDR1 is SGHRS and CDR2 is YFSETQ in the germline V gene. The CDR3 runs 14 residues. This CDR3 reads CASSSTATFKKLFF. The CDR3 nucleotides are TGCGCCAGCAGCTCGACAGCTACCTTTAAAAAACTGTTTTTT. Full variable domain (missing parts from reference TRBV5-1 and TRBJ1-4): KAGVTQTPRYLIKTRGQQVTLSCSPISGHRSVSWYQQTPGQGLQFLFEYFSETQRNKGNFPGRFSGRQFSNSRSEMNVSTLELGDSALYLCASSSTATFKKLFFGSGTQLSVL.

The chain recombines TRBV7-8 with TRBJ2-7; 13 bases match TRBD2. Unmatched junction bases numbered 7, after V lost 5 bases and J lost 6 bases. This CDR3 comprises 15 residues. Germline values: CDR1 SGHVS, CDR2 FQNEAQ. The CDR3: CASSPRLAGGTEQYF. The CDR3 DNA reads as TGTGCCAGCAGCCCTCGACTAGCGGGAGGCACCGAGCAGTACTTC.

The chain uses TRBV30 and TRBJ2-2; TRBD1 matches at 7 bases. V lost 4 bases to trimming and J lost 4 bases; unmatched junction nucleotides: 6. Per the germline V gene, CDR1 is GTSNPN and CDR2 is SVGIG (reference sequence). There are 14 residues in the CDR3. CDR3: CAWKKTGSTGELFF. CDR3 DNA sequence: TGTGCCTGGAAAAAGACAGGGAGCACCGGGGAGCTGTTTTTT.

V and J are TRBV28 and TRBJ1-1, with D perhaps matching TRBD1 (6 bases). CDR3 length: 15 amino acids. The V and J ends lost 3 bases and 4 bases respectively, with 15 bases between them. CDR1 MDHEN and CDR2 SYDVKM come from the germline V gene. The CDR3 sequence is CASSLEDIGGTEAFF. In DNA form, the CDR3 reads TGTGCCAGCAGTTTGGAGGACATAGGGGGCACTGAAGCTTTCTTT.

This clone was observed a handful of times. J is TRBJ2-7 and V is TRBV2; no clear D gene. Trimming took 6 bases from V and 2 from J, leaving 14 bases between them. Germline V CDR1 and CDR2: SNHLY, FYNNEI. The CDR3 consists of 14 residues. CDR3: CASRFGQLTYEQYF. CDR3 sequence (DNA): TGTGCCAGCAGGTTCGGGCAATTAACCTACGAGCAGTACTTC.

CDR3 sequence: CATSRSGASDTQYF. CDR3 bases: TGTGCCACCAGCAGAAGCGGGGCCTCAGATACGCAGTATTTT. The chain is built from TRBV25-1 and TRBJ2-3; 7 positions match TRBD2. The germline V gene encodes CDR1 MGHDK and CDR2 SYGVNS. The trim removed 10 bases at V and 4 bases at J, leaving 11 bases unmatched. The CDR3 runs to 14 residues.

V gene TRBV28 combines with J gene TRBJ1-1; TRBD1 might be the D (6 bases). Germline CDR1 reads MDHEN; CDR2 reads SYDVKM. This CDR3 spans 15 amino acids. V was shortened by 3 bases and J by 1 base, with 12 bases between the two germline ends. Here the CDR3 reads CASSLPGTTNTEAFF. CDR3 bases: TGTGCCAGCAGTTTGCCCGGGACAACGAACACTGAAGCTTTCTTT.

In this sample, this clone turned up a few times. J is TRBJ2-7 and V is TRBV2, with D possibly matching TRBD2 (7 bases). This CDR3 spans 14 amino acids. CDR1 is SNHLY and CDR2 is FYNNEI in the germline V gene. Trimming took off 7 bases at V and 1 base at J, with 14 bases between the two ends. CDR3 amino acids: CASKGGQPSYEQYF. DNA for the CDR3: TGTGCCAGCAAGGGGGGGCAACCATCCTACGAGCAGTACTTC.